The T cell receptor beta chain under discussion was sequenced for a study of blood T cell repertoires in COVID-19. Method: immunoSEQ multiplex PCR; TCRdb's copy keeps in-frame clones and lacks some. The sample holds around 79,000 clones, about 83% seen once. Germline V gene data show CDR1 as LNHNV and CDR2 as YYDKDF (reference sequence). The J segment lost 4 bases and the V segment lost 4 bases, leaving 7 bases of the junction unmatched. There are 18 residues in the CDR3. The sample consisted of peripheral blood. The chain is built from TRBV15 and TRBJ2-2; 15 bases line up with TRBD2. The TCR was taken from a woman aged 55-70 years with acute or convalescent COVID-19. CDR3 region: CATSTGLAGGWGTGELFF. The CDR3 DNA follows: TGTGCCACCAGCACGGGACTAGCGGGGGGATGGGGCACCGGGGAGCTGTTTTTT. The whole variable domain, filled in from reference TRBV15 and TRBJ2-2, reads DAMVIQNPRYQVTQFGKPVTLSCSQTLNHNVMYWYQQKSSQAPKLLFHYYDKDFNNEADTPDNFQSRRPNTSFCFLDIRSPGLGDTAMYLCATSTGLAGGWGTGELFFGEGSRLTVL.